This T cell receptor beta chain stems from a study of human thymus T cells. This clone was seen only once. V dropped 5 bases and J dropped 3; count of bases not matched to a gene: 7. The CDR3 spans 16 residues. Germline lookup yields CDR1 SGHNT and CDR2 YENEEA. Clones were read by immunoSEQ multiplex PCR, and TCRdb kept only the in-frame ones, dropping some. Among some 130,000 clones, 90% to 95% were seen once, and the ten largest hold less than 0.03%. Thymic samples were excised during corrective heart operations. The sequence came from a boy less than two years old with a congenital heart defect but otherwise immunologically healthy. The sequenced sample consisted of thymus tissue. V gene TRBV11-3 combines with J gene TRBJ1-5; 10 positions agree with TRBD1. The CDR3 nucleotides are TGTGCCAGCAGCCCTCGGACAGGGGGACTCAATCAGCCCCAGCATTTT. It translates to CASSPRTGGLNQPQHF.